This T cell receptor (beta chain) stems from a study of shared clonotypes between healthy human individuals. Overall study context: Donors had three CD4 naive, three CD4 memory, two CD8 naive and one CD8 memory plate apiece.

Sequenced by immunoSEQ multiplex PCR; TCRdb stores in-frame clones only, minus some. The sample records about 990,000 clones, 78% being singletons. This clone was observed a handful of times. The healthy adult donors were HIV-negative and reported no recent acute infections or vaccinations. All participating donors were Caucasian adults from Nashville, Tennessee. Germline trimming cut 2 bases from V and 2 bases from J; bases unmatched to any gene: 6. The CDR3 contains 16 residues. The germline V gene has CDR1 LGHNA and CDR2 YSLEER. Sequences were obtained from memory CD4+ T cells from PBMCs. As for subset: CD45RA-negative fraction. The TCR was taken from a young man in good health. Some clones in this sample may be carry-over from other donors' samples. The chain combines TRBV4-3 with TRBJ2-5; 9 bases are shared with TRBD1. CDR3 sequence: CASSQRRGQGQETQYF. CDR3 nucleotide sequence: TGCGCCAGCAGCCAAAGGAGGGGACAGGGACAAGAGACCCAGTACTTC.